This note documents a single TCR beta chain sequence. CDR1 MGHRA and CDR2 YSYEKL come from the germline V gene. The junction had 11 bases not matched to a gene; V was cut back by 1 base and J by 2 bases. This CDR3 contains 18 residues. This entry belongs to a study of blood T cell repertoires in COVID-19. Authors' methods: Reference gene primer amplification in the assay estimated nucleated cell counts. Libraries were prepared by immunoSEQ multiplex PCR; TCRdb keeps only in-frame clonotypes and omits some of them. The V and J calls and the clone size are those of that table, but D and trimming were determined from the DNA. The sample shows 200,000 to 250,000 clones, more than 65% of them seen only once.

Sequencing input: peripheral blood. This clonotype was sampled from a woman aged 25 to 45 who had recovered from COVID-19. This chain joins TRBV4-1 and TRBJ1-5; TRBD1 aligns across 7 bases. The CDR3 spells CASSQGAVRGSRNQPQHF. CDR3 nucleotides: TGCGCCAGCAGCCAAGGTGCTGTCAGGGGGAGCCGCAATCAGCCCCAGCATTTT.